Below, 21 T cell receptor beta chains from the same sample are listed, as sequenced in a study of blood T cell repertoires in COVID-19. Clones were read by immunoSEQ multiplex PCR, and TCRdb kept only the in-frame ones, dropping some. The sample has approximately 280,000 clones; 88% are singletons. Sequenced: peripheral blood. These receptors all come from a man aged 18 to 30 with active or convalescent COVID-19.

This chain links TRBV19 with TRBJ2-2; 12 bases align to TRBD1. Germline-derived CDR1 and CDR2 are LNHDA and SQIVND (reference sequence). V dropped 9 bases and J dropped 4; count of bases not matched to a gene: 6. The CDR3 covers 15 residues. CDR3 amino acids: CASRGQGAATGELFF. The CDR3 bases are TGTGCCAGCCGGGGACAGGGGGCGGCCACCGGGGAGCTGTTTTTT.

V and J are TRBV2 and TRBJ1-4; 9 nucleotides align to TRBD1. Germline V lookup: CDR1 SNHLY, CDR2 FYNNEI. J gave up 8 bases and V 6 bases, and 7 bases lay outside the gene matches. The CDR3 is 14 amino acids. The CDR3, as DNA: TGTGCCAGCAGAAGGACAGGGGATTTAGAAAAACTGTTTTTT. Its protein product is CASRRTGDLEKLFF.

J is TRBJ2-2 and V is TRBV6-5, with D tentatively TRBD2 (6 bases). Trimming took 8 bases from V and 3 from J, leaving 13 bases between them. This CDR3 has 14 residues. In germline, CDR1 is MNHEY, CDR2 SVGAGI. The CDR3 region has the DNA TGTGCCAGCTCCCGCAGGGACTACACCGGGGAGCTGTTTTTT. Its translation: CASSRRDYTGELFF.

This clone was seen a single time. The J gene is TRBJ2-3, the V gene TRBV3-1 (or the pseudogene TRBV3-2); TRBD2 matches at 9 bases. J gave up 3 bases and V 1 base, and 11 bases lay outside the gene matches. Germline CDR1 LGHDT, CDR2 YNNKEL (reference sequence). This CDR3 is built from 18 residues. The CDR3 bases are TGTGCCAGCAGCCAAGGGCTAGCGGGGACCTTCCAAACAGATACGCAGTATTTT. Translated, it gives CASSQGLAGTFQTDTQYF.

The J gene is TRBJ2-2, the V gene TRBV7-2; 7 bases are a match to TRBD1. The V and J ends lost 5 bases and 5 bases, in that order; junction bases with no gene match: 11. Germline-derived CDR1 and CDR2 are SGHTA and FQGNSA. CDR3 length: 16 amino acids. CDR3 sequence reads: CASSPETGPGTGELFF. The CDR3 DNA reads as TGTGCCAGCAGCCCCGAGACAGGGCCTGGGACCGGGGAGCTGTTTTTT.

J is TRBJ2-7 and V is TRBV4-2, with D tentatively TRBD2 (6 bases). The CDR3 has 18 amino acids. Germline loops: CDR1 LGHNA, CDR2 YNFKEQ. The germline V and J ends were trimmed by 0 bases and 2 bases, with 20 bases remaining between them. The CDR3 loop is CASSQDRAREVRTYEQYF. The CDR3 nucleotides are TGTGCCAGCAGCCAAGATCGTGCCAGGGAGGTACGGACCTACGAGCAGTACTTC.

The V call is TRBV5-4, the J call TRBJ2-2; D is unclear. Trimming cost V 0 bases and J 0 bases, with 12 bases left between them. The CDR3 contains 17 residues. From germline, CDR1 is SGHNT and CDR2 YYREEE (reference sequence). The CDR3 loop is CASSLVPKRANTGELFF. CDR3 DNA: TGTGCCAGCAGCTTGGTCCCGAAAAGAGCGAACACCGGGGAGCTGTTTTTT.

V usage is TRBV6-2 or TRBV6-3 and J usage is TRBJ1-2; D not resolved. With 3 bases removed from V and 3 bases from J, the gap between germline ends came to 8 bases. CDR1 is MNHEY, CDR2 SVGEGT, per germline. The CDR3 consists of 13 residues. DNA of the CDR3: TGTGCCAGCAGTTATCAAGCCCACTATGGCTACACCTTC. It is translated as CASSYQAHYGYTF.

The chain employs TRBV12-3 or TRBV12-4 and TRBJ2-7; D is perhaps TRBD1 (6 bases). Trimming cost V 8 bases and J 0 bases, with 8 bases left between them. CDR3 length: 12 amino acids. This chain's CDR3 is CASEGDSYEQYF. CDR3 bases: TGTGCCAGCGAGGGGGACTCCTACGAGCAGTACTTC.

This chain joins TRBV14 and TRBJ1-2; 9 bases are a match to TRBD1. Germline assignment: CDR1 SGHDN and CDR2 FVKESK. V lost 6 bases to trimming and J lost 6 bases; unmatched junction nucleotides: 2. The CDR3 runs to 12 residues. CDR3 amino acids: CASRRQGDGYTF. The CDR3 DNA follows: TGTGCCAGCAGGAGACAGGGGGATGGCTACACCTTC.

The chain uses TRBV25-1 and TRBJ1-1; D not certain. Per the germline V gene, CDR1 is MGHDK and CDR2 is SYGVNS. V was pared by 3 bases and J by 7 bases, with 18 bases between. The CDR3 is 15 residues long. CDR3 DNA sequence: TGTGCCAGCAGTGAGAGTGTAGTCATTCCGAGTGAAGCTTTCTTT. Translated: CASSESVVIPSEAFF.

The genes are TRBV3-1 (or the pseudogene TRBV3-2) and TRBJ1-2; 8 bases align to TRBD1. The ends lost 4 bases at V and 5 bases at J; junction bases unmatched: 6. In germline, CDR1 is LGHDT, CDR2 YNNKEL (reference sequence). This CDR3 region has 14 residues. CDR3 in DNA: TGTGCCAGCAGCCCGCGGACAGGGCGGTATGGCTACACCTTC. This gives the protein CASSPRTGRYGYTF.

In its sample, this clone was seen once. This chain uses TRBV10-3 with TRBJ1-1; 7 nucleotides align to TRBD1. V dropped 7 bases and J dropped 5; count of bases not matched to a gene: 10. Looked up from germline, CDR1 is ENHRY and CDR2 is SYGVKD. This CDR3 has 14 residues. CDR3 in amino acids: CAIKRSTGDTEAFF. CDR3 DNA sequence: TGTGCCATCAAACGATCAACAGGGGATACTGAAGCTTTCTTT.

V gene TRBV19 combines with J gene TRBJ1-5; tentative D call: TRBD1 (6 bases). CDR3 length: 17 residues. Looked up from germline, CDR1 is LNHDA and CDR2 is SQIVND (reference sequence). Trimming removed 1 base from V and 0 bases from J, with 13 bases in between. Written as DNA, the CDR3 is TGTGCCAGTAGTATAGTCGCGTCAGGGGATAGCAATCAGCCCCAGCATTTT. Protein product: CASSIVASGDSNQPQHF.

The V gene is TRBV5-1, the J gene TRBJ2-3; TRBD2 aligns across 10 bases. Trimming at V came to 6 bases and at J to 6 bases, leaving 10 bases not matched to a gene. Germline loops: CDR1 SGHRS, CDR2 YFSETQ. The CDR3 is 15 amino acids. DNA for the CDR3: TGCGCCAGCATGATTAGCGGGGGGCCTCCGGATACGCAGTATTTT. It translates to CASMISGGPPDTQYF.

The J gene is TRBJ2-2, the V gene TRBV7-2; D may be TRBD1 (6 bases). Trimming stripped 3 bases from V and 4 bases from J, with 12 bases between. Germline CDR1 and CDR2: SGHTA and FQGNSA. The CDR3 sequence is 15 residues long. Here the CDR3 reads CASSLGHGSTGELFF. In DNA, the CDR3 is TGTGCCAGCAGCTTGGGACACGGGTCCACCGGGGAGCTGTTTTTT. The full variable domain, rest sourced from reference TRBV7-2 and TRBJ2-2, is GAGVSQSPSNKVTEKGKDVELRCDPISGHTALYWYRQSLGQGLEFLIYFQGNSAPDKSGLPSDRFSAERTGGSVSTLTIQRTQQEDSAVYLCASSLGHGSTGELFFGEGSRLTVL.

Worth noting for this clone: The identical CDR3 is also encoded by other nucleotide sequences in the sample. The V gene is TRBV9, the J gene TRBJ2-2, with D possibly being TRBD2 (5 bases). This CDR3 has 14 amino acids. The germline V and J ends were trimmed by 2 bases and 1 base, with 6 bases remaining between them. Germline lookup yields CDR1 SGDLS and CDR2 YYNGEE. CDR3 bases: TGTGCCAGCAGCGTCAGCGGGAACACCGGGGAGCTGTTTTTT. It yields the protein CASSVSGNTGELFF.

The V and J genes are TRBV20-1 and TRBJ1-3; D call uncertain. This CDR3 is built from 11 residues. V was trimmed by 3 bases and J by 7 bases, leaving 7 bases between them. The germline CDR1 and CDR2 sequences are DFQATT and SNEGSKA (reference sequence). The CDR3 bases are TGCAGTGCTAGTGTCGGGAACACCATATATTTT. Protein: CSASVGNTIYF.

This chain uses TRBV5-5 with TRBJ1-2, with D maybe TRBD1 (5 bases). This CDR3 has 15 amino acids. Germline-derived CDR1 and CDR2 are SGHKS and YYEKEE (reference sequence). V gave up 0 bases and J gave up 0 bases, with 9 bases separating them. The CDR3 loop is CASSLVGGSNYGYTF. In DNA, the CDR3 is TGTGCCAGCAGCTTGGTTGGGGGGTCTAACTATGGCTACACCTTC.

This clone was picked up one time. The chain has TRBV9 and TRBJ2-3; 7 bases line up with TRBD1. The J segment lost 5 bases and the V segment lost 3 bases, leaving 15 bases of the junction unmatched. The CDR3 totals 17 residues. Germline CDR1 and CDR2: SGDLS and YYNGEE. The CDR3 here is CASSADEGGNFIDTQYF. DNA for the CDR3: TGTGCCAGCAGCGCGGATGAAGGGGGCAATTTTATAGATACGCAGTATTTT.

This chain connects TRBV4-3 to TRBJ1-2, with 7 positions matching TRBD1. The CDR3 loop spans 14 amino acids. V trimming: 4 bases; J trimming: 6 bases; junction bases outside the gene matches: 8. The germline V gene has CDR1 LGHNA and CDR2 YSLEER. DNA of the CDR3: TGCGCCAGCAGCCGAACCGACAGGGACGATGGCTACACCTTC. Translation: CASSRTDRDDGYTF.